One and the same sample provided the 13 T cell receptor beta chains below, sequenced in a study of blood T cell repertoires in COVID-19. Sequencing used immunoSEQ multiplex PCR; TCRdb keeps in-frame clones, though not all of them. The sample lists under 150,000 clones, around 80% occurring once. Sequenced input: peripheral blood. The receptors stem from an elderly woman with acute or convalescent COVID-19.

The chain combines TRBV6-5 with TRBJ1-1; 10 bases are a match to TRBD1. The V and J ends lost 5 bases and 6 bases, in that order; junction bases with no gene match: 9. Germline loops: CDR1 MNHEY, CDR2 SVGAGI. CDR3 length: 15 residues. CDR3 protein: CASSHRDRGPSEAFF. The DNA of the CDR3 is TGTGCCAGCAGTCACCGGGACAGGGGACCGTCTGAAGCTTTCTTT.

V is TRBV7-9 and J is TRBJ2-5; 8 positions match TRBD1. This CDR3 contains 15 residues. Germline values: CDR1 SEHNR, CDR2 FQNEAQ (reference sequence). V was clipped by 1 base and J by 4 bases; unmatched bases: 5. The CDR3 DNA is TGTGCCAGCAGCTTAGGGACAGGGCGTGTAGAGACCCAGTACTTC. This sequence encodes CASSLGTGRVETQYF.

J is TRBJ2-2 and V is TRBV4-1, with 8 bases fitting TRBD2. Germline CDR1 and CDR2: MGHRA and YSYEKL. The V gene end was trimmed by 4 bases and the J gene end by 7 bases; junction bases not matched to a gene: 8. This CDR3 contains 15 residues. The DNA of the CDR3 is TGCGCCAGCAGCCTCGCCGGGACTAGTCACGGGGAGCTGTTTTTT. Translated, it gives CASSLAGTSHGELFF.

The chain employs TRBV18 and TRBJ1-2, with 8 nucleotides matching TRBD1. This CDR3 has 16 amino acids. After removal of 2 bases from V and 4 bases from J, the junction contained 9 bases not matched to a gene. The germline gives CDR1 KGHSH, CDR2 LQKENI. In DNA, the CDR3 is TGTGCCAGCTCACCATCGGGGGGACAGGCGGTCTATGGCTACACCTTC. This codes for CASSPSGGQAVYGYTF.

The chain has TRBV7-2 and TRBJ2-5; 9 bases agree with TRBD2. The CDR3 totals 15 residues. Per germline, CDR1 SGHTA and CDR2 FQGNSA. The V gene end was trimmed by 5 bases and the J gene end by 2 bases; junction bases not matched to a gene: 6. In nucleotides, the CDR3 is TGTGCCAGCAGCCTACTAGCGGGCGAACAAGAGACCCAGTACTTC. This encodes CASSLLAGEQETQYF.

The chain is built from TRBV28 and TRBJ1-6; 7 bases fit TRBD1. The J segment lost 10 bases and the V segment lost 6 bases, leaving 18 bases of the junction unmatched. CDR3 length: 17 residues. Germline V lookup: CDR1 MDHEN, CDR2 SYDVKM. The DNA for the CDR3 is TGTGCCAGCAGCCCGGGACAGCAGTTGCCATCAAACTCACCCCTCCACTTT. This translates into CASSPGQQLPSNSPLHF.

CDR3 coding DNA: TGTGCCAGCTCACCACAGGGACTAGCAGACCACAATGAGCAGTTCTTC. Amino acid sequence: CASSPQGLADHNEQFF. This rearrangement joins TRBV18 to TRBJ2-1, with TRBD2 identical over 9 bases. Germline V gene sequence: CDR1 KGHSH, CDR2 LQKENI. The trim removed 1 base at V and 5 bases at J, leaving 6 bases unmatched. This CDR3 is built from 16 residues.

V gene TRBV3-1 (or the pseudogene TRBV3-2) combines with J gene TRBJ2-3; D gene unclear. CDR3 length: 13 residues. The V end was cut by 4 bases, the J end by 3 bases, with 8 bases between. Germline-derived CDR1 and CDR2 are LGHDT and YNNKEL (reference sequence). The CDR3 reads CASSRQSTDTQYF. CDR3 coding DNA: TGTGCCAGCAGCCGGCAGTCTACAGATACGCAGTATTTT.

The gene calls are TRBV5-1 and TRBJ1-2; TRBD1 matches 7 bases. V trimming: 4 bases; J trimming: 6 bases; junction bases outside the gene matches: 9. The CDR3 sequence is 14 residues long. CDR1 is SGHRS and CDR2 is YFSETQ in the germline V gene. The CDR3 DNA reads as TGCGCCAGCAGCCCGTCGGACAGGATTGATGGCTACACCTTC. Translating it yields CASSPSDRIDGYTF.

The rearrangement uses TRBV6-6 and TRBJ1-1; D uncertain. Germline V gives CDR1 MNHNY, CDR2 SVGAGI (reference sequence). V was pared by 2 bases and J by 3 bases, with 13 bases between. The CDR3 runs to 15 residues. The CDR3 DNA sequence: TGTGCCAGCAGTTACGAGGTTATCGATGACACTGAAGCTTTCTTT. Encoded protein: CASSYEVIDDTEAFF.

This clone was observed once. This rearrangement joins TRBV19 to TRBJ2-3; 7 bases map to TRBD2. The junction had 5 bases not matched to a gene; V was cut back by 3 bases and J by 5 bases. In germline, CDR1 is LNHDA, CDR2 SQIVND (reference sequence). The CDR3 loop spans 14 amino acids. The CDR3 loop reads CASSIGGGKDTQYF. In DNA, the CDR3 is TGTGCCAGTAGTATCGGGGGAGGGAAAGATACGCAGTATTTT.

The chain uses TRBV6-5 and TRBJ1-4; unclear D gene. The CDR3 consists of 16 residues. V lost 4 bases and J lost 1, with 13 bases in between. Germline CDR1 reads MNHEY; CDR2 reads SVGAGI. DNA of the CDR3: TGTGCCAGCAGTTCCGGATCGGCGGGAACTAATGAAAAACTGTTTTTT. Translation: CASSSGSAGTNEKLFF.

V is TRBV6-5 and J is TRBJ1-1; 7 bases align to TRBD1. CDR1 and CDR2 from the germline V gene are MNHEY and SVGAGI. The CDR3 length is 15 residues. V lost 3 bases and J lost 0; bases outside the gene matches: 4. The CDR3 protein is CASSYFQGVNTEAFF. The CDR3 bases are TGTGCCAGCAGTTATTTTCAGGGGGTGAACACTGAAGCTTTCTTT.